Listed here is a single T cell receptor (beta chain). Its antigen remains unidentified. Unique molecular identifier tags were affixed to discrete cDNA molecules. MiXCR, run by TCRdb on the 5' RACE reads, gives a single entry per CDR3 protein. The table lists around 25,000 distinct CDR3 sequences, 5.5% to 7% of them singletons, with less than 3% in the top ten. This entry comes from a study of early T cells in non-severe SARS-CoV-2 infection. About the study: Bulk RNA isolated from unsorted whole blood underwent sequencing; chains were not paired. Overall study results and limits: The matching step, a VDJdb search, favored anti-spike CD8 responses and missed private and CD4 specificities.

Trimming took off 3 bases at V and 2 bases at J, with 16 bases between the two ends. The CDR3 is made up of 15 amino acids. The germline CDR1 and CDR2 sequences are DFQATT and SNEGSKA (reference sequence). The rearrangement uses TRBV20-1 and TRBJ2-5, with a tentative D call TRBD1 (7 bases). The specimen sequenced was whole blood. The source is an adult who was a healthcare worker with PCR-confirmed SARS-CoV-2 infection or an uninfected control (not recorded which). The DNA of the CDR3 is TGCAGTGCTAGTAGCGGACAGGAGACACAAGAGACCCAGTACTTC. It specifies CSASSGQETQETQYF.